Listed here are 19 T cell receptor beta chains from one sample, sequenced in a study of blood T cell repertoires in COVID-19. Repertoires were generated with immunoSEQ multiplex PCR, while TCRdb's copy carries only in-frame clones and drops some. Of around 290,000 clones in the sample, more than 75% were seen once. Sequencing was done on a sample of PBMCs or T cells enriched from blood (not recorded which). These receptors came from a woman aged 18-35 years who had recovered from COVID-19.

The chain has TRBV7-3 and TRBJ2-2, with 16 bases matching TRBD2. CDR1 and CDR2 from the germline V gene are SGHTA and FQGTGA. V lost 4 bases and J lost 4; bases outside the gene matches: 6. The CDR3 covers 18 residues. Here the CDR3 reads CASSSPGLAGGGTGELFF. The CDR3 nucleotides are TGTGCCAGCAGCTCGCCGGGACTAGCGGGAGGGGGCACCGGGGAGCTGTTTTTT.

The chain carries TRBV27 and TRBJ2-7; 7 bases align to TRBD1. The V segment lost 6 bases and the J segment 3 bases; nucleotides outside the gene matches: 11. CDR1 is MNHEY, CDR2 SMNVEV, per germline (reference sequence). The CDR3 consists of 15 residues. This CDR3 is CASSPRGQRNYEQYF. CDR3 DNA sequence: TGTGCCAGCAGCCCCCGGGGACAGCGAAACTACGAGCAGTACTTC.

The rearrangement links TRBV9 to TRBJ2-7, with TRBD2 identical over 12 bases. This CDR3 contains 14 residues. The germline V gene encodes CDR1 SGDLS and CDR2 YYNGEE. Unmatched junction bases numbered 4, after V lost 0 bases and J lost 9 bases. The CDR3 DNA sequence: TGTGCCAGCAGCGTAGGCGCTAGCGGGGGGGCGCAGTACTTC. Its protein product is CASSVGASGGAQYF.

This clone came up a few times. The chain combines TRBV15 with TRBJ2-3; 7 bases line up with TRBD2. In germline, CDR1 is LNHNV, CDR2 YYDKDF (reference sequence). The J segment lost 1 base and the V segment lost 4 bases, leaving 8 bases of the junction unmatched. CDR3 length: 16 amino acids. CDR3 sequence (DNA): TGTGCCACCAGCAAGGCCGCGGGGGATGGCACAGATACGCAGTATTTT. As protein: CATSKAAGDGTDTQYF.

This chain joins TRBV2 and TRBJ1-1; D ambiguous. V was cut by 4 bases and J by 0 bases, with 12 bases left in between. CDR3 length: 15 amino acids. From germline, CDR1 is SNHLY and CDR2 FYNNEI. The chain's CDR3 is CASSVRVVLNTEAFF. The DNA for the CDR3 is TGTGCCAGCAGTGTACGGGTAGTATTGAACACTGAAGCTTTCTTT.

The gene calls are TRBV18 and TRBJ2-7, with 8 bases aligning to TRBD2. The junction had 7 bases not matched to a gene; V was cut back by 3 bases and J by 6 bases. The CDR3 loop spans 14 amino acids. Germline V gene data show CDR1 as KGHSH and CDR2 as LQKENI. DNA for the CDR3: TGTGCCAGCTCACCGTCCGGGGGGGCCTCCGAGCAGTACTTC. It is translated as CASSPSGGASEQYF. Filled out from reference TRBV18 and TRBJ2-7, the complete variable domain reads NAGVMQNPRHLVRRRGQEARLRCSPMKGHSHVYWYRQLPEEGLKFMVYLQKENIIDESGMPKERFSAEFPKEGPSILRIQQVVRGDSAAYFCASSPSGGASEQYFGPGTRLTVT.

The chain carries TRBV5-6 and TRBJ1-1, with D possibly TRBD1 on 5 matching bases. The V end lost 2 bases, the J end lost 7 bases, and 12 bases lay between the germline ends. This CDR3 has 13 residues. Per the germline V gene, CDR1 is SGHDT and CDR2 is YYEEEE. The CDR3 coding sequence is TGTGCCAGCAGCTTTGCAGGGCCTTATGAAGCTTTCTTT. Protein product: CASSFAGPYEAFF.

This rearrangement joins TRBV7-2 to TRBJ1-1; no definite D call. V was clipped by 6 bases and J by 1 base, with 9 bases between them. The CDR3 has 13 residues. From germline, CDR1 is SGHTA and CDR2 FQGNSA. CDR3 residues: CASSWEGNTEAFF. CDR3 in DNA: TGTGCCAGCAGTTGGGAGGGGAACACTGAAGCTTTCTTT.

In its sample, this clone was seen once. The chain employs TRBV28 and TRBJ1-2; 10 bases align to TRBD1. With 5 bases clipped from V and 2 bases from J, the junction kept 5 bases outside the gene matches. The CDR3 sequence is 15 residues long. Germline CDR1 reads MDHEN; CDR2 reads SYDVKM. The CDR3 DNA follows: TGTGCCAGCAGTCGGACAGGGGGGGAGAACTATGGCTACACCTTC. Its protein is CASSRTGGENYGYTF.

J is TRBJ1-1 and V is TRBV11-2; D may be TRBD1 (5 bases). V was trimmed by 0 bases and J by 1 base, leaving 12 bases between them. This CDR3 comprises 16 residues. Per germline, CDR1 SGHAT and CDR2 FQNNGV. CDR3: CASSLDGGDGNTEAFF. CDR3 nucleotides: TGTGCCAGCAGCTTAGATGGGGGGGACGGGAACACTGAAGCTTTCTTT.

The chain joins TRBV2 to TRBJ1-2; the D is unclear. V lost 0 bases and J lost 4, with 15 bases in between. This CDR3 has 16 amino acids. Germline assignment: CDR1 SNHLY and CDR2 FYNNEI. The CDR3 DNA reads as TGTGCCAGCAGTGAAGCGCTTCTTGGTGACTTCTATGGCTACACCTTC. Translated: CASSEALLGDFYGYTF. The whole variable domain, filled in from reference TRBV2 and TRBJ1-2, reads EPEVTQTPSHQVTQMGQEVILRCVPISNHLYFYWYRQILGQKVEFLVSFYNNEISEKSEIFDDQFSVERPDGSNFTLKIRSTKLEDSAMYFCASSEALLGDFYGYTFGSGTRLTVV.

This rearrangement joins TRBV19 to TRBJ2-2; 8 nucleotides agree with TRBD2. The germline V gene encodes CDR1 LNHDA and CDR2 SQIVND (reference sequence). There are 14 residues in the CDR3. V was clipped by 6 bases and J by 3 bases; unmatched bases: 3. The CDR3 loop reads CASRGLVDTGELFF. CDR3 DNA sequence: TGTGCCAGTAGGGGACTAGTAGACACCGGGGAGCTGTTTTTT.

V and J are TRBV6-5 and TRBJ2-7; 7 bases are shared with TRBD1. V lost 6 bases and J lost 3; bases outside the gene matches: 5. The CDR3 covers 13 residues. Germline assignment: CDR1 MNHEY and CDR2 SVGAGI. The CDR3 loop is CASSQDRIYEQYF. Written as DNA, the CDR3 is TGTGCCAGCAGCCAGGACAGGATCTACGAGCAGTACTTC.

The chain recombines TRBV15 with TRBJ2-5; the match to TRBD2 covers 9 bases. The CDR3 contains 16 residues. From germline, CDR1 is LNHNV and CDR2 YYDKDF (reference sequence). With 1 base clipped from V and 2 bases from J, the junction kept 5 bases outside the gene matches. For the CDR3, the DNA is TGTGCCACCAGCAGAGTTGGCGGGAGGGATCAAGAGACCCAGTACTTC. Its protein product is CATSRVGGRDQETQYF.

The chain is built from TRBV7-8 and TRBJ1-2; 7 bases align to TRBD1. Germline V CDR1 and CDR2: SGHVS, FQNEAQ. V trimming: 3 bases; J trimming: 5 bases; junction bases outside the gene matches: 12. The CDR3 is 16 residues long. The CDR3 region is CASSLQTGTVAYGYTF. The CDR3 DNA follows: TGTGCCAGCAGCTTGCAAACCGGGACAGTGGCATATGGCTACACCTTC.

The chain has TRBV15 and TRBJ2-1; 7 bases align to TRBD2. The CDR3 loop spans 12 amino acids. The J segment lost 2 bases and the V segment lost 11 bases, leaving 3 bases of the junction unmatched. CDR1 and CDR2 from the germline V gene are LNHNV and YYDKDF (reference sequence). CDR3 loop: CAAGTTYNEQFF. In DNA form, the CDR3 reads TGTGCCGCCGGGACTACCTACAATGAGCAGTTCTTC.

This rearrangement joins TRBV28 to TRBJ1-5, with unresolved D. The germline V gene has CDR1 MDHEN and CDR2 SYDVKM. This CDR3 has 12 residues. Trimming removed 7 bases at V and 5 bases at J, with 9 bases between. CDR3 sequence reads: CASMPGYQPQHF. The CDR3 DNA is TGTGCCAGCATGCCGGGGTATCAGCCCCAGCATTTT. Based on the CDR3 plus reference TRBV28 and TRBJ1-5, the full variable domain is DVKVTQSSRYLVKRTGEKVFLECVQDMDHENMFWYRQDPGLGLRLIYFSYDVKMKEKGDIPEGYSVSREKKERFSLILESASTNQTSMYLCASMPGYQPQHFGDGTRLSIL.

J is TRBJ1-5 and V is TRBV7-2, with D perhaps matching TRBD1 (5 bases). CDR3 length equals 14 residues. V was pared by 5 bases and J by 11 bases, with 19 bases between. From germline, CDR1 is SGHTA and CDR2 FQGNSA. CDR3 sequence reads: CASSGTGHPAAQHF. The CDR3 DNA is TGTGCCAGCAGCGGCACAGGACACCCCGCCGCCCAGCATTTT.

The CDR3 DNA reads as TGTGCTAGTGGTTTGATTCTGGGCGCGAACACCGGGGAGCTGTTTTTT. It translates to CASGLILGANTGELFF. V and J are TRBV12-5 and TRBJ2-2; D is uncertain. The germline V gene encodes CDR1 LGHNT and CDR2 FRNRAP. This CDR3 contains 16 residues. The V end lost 2 bases, the J end lost 0 bases, and 10 bases lay between the germline ends.